This TCR beta chain was captured in a study of preoperative IRX-2 immunotherapy in early breast cancer. Repertoires were generated with immunoSEQ multiplex PCR, while TCRdb's copy carries only in-frame clones and drops some. The top ten hold 1.5% to 2% of the sample, which has some 30,000 clones, about nine tenths seen once. The treatment was: preoperative locoregional IRX-2 cytokine immunotherapy. Samples came from a phase Ib trial of preoperative locoregional IRX-2 cytokine immunotherapy. Germline CDR1 and CDR2: SGHVS and FNYEAQ. The CDR3 totals 14 residues. V trimming: 5 bases; J trimming: 8 bases; junction bases outside the gene matches: 11.

The material was tumor tissue, obtained after IRX-2 immunotherapy. The rearrangement uses TRBV7-6 and TRBJ1-1; 7 bases map to TRBD1. The TCR was taken from a human donor with breast cancer. The CDR3 loop is CASSTPTGQEEAFF. DNA for the CDR3: TGTGCCAGCAGCACGCCGACAGGGCAGGAGGAAGCTTTCTTT.